These 8 T cell receptor beta chains originate from one sample sequenced in a study of blood T cell repertoires in COVID-19. TCRdb's copy holds only in-frame clones and misses some; the assay was immunoSEQ multiplex PCR. The sample lists 200,000 to 300,000 clones, roughly four fifths occurring once. The sample was peripheral blood. All receptors derive from a woman aged 70-85 years with acute or convalescent COVID-19.

This chain uses TRBV5-1 with TRBJ1-2; 10 nucleotides agree with TRBD1. The V segment lost 3 bases and the J segment 6 bases; nucleotides outside the gene matches: 5. This CDR3 is 14 amino acids long. Germline CDR1 is SGHRS and CDR2 is YFSETQ. This CDR3 reads CASSSGQGKNGYTF. The DNA of the CDR3 is TGCGCCAGCAGCTCGGGACAGGGGAAGAATGGCTACACCTTC.

The V and J genes are TRBV20-1 and TRBJ2-1, with D perhaps TRBD2 (6 bases). V was cut by 3 bases and J by 3 bases, with 12 bases left in between. Germline assignment: CDR1 DFQATT and CDR2 SNEGSKA (reference sequence). The CDR3 is 14 amino acids. The CDR3: CSASRLANYNEQFF. In DNA form, the CDR3 reads TGCAGTGCTAGTAGGCTAGCGAACTACAATGAGCAGTTCTTC.

The chain combines TRBV2 with TRBJ1-5; weak D call: TRBD1 (5 bases). The CDR3 length is 15 residues. Between the trimmed V and J ends, which lost 6 bases and 5 bases, there was a span of 17 bases. Per the germline V gene, CDR1 is SNHLY and CDR2 is FYNNEI. The DNA of the CDR3 is TGTGCCAGCAGAGACCCGACAGTTCTCTATCAGCCCCAGCATTTT. It is translated as CASRDPTVLYQPQHF.

The chain links TRBV19 to TRBJ1-2; 10 bases are a match to TRBD1. CDR1 and CDR2 from the germline V gene are LNHDA and SQIVND (reference sequence). This CDR3 is 16 amino acids long. The junction had 5 bases not matched to a gene; V was cut back by 0 bases and J by 4 bases. The CDR3 nucleotides read TGTGCCAGTAGTATAGATTCCCGGACAGGGGGCTATGGCTACACCTTC. Translating gives CASSIDSRTGGYGYTF.

The chain has TRBV4-3 and TRBJ2-3, with TRBD2 identical over 9 bases. V shed 1 base, J shed 0 bases, and the junction held 11 bases outside the gene matches. The V gene's germline CDR1 is LGHNA and CDR2 YSLEER. This CDR3 is built from 19 residues. This chain's CDR3 is CASSQGRAGGSLSTDTQYF. The CDR3 coding sequence is TGCGCCAGCAGCCAAGGTCGTGCGGGGGGGTCTCTCAGCACAGATACGCAGTATTTT.

CDR3 in amino acids: CASSSRQGLDNEQFF. The CDR3, as DNA: TGTGCCAGCAGCTCGAGACAGGGTTTAGACAATGAGCAGTTCTTC. This rearrangement joins TRBV5-6 to TRBJ2-1; 7 bases align to TRBD1. Germline V gene lookup returns CDR1 SGHDT and CDR2 YYEEEE. After removal of 3 bases from V and 5 bases from J, the junction contained 8 bases not matched to a gene. The CDR3 runs 15 residues.

The J gene is TRBJ1-1, the V gene TRBV3-1 (or the pseudogene TRBV3-2); 10 nucleotides align to TRBD1. V lost 6 bases to trimming and J lost 0 bases; unmatched junction nucleotides: 1. CDR1 is LGHDT and CDR2 is YNNKEL in the germline V gene (reference sequence). The CDR3 is made up of 14 amino acids. CDR3 sequence reads: CASRGQGLNTEAFF. CDR3 DNA: TGTGCCAGCAGGGGACAGGGGTTGAACACTGAAGCTTTCTTT.

V gene TRBV2 combines with J gene TRBJ2-7, with a tentative D call TRBD2 (5 bases). Germline assignment: CDR1 SNHLY and CDR2 FYNNEI. V was shortened by 3 bases and J by 6 bases, with 18 bases between the two germline ends. This CDR3 comprises 15 residues. The CDR3 spells CASSEFLGSEGEQYF. The CDR3 DNA is TGTGCCAGCAGTGAGTTTTTAGGATCCGAGGGCGAGCAGTACTTC.